The 8 T cell receptor beta chains below were found in one sample sequenced in a study of blood T cell repertoires in COVID-19. The data were produced by immunoSEQ multiplex PCR, yet TCRdb's version contains in-frame clones alone and is incomplete. The table has over 80,000 clones, around two thirds seen once. Sequencing was performed on peripheral blood. The receptors were sampled from a man in his 70s with COVID-19, enrolled during active disease.

The chain couples TRBV28 to TRBJ1-6; the D is unclear. With 2 bases removed from V and 14 bases from J, the gap between germline ends came to 16 bases. Per germline, CDR1 MDHEN and CDR2 SYDVKM. The CDR3 is 14 amino acids. CDR3 nucleotides: TGTGCCAGCAGTTTACGGGGAGCGGCTTACACCCTCCACTTT. It is translated as CASSLRGAAYTLHF.

The chain links TRBV6-2 or TRBV6-3 to TRBJ2-7; a possible D gene is TRBD1 (6 bases). The CDR3 is made up of 15 amino acids. V lost 5 bases and J 5 bases, leaving 19 bases between the germline ends. Looked up from germline, CDR1 is MNHEY and CDR2 is SVGEGT. The CDR3 reads CASSRLDSLWNEQYF. CDR3 DNA sequence: TGTGCCAGCAGTCGCCTGGACAGCCTCTGGAACGAGCAGTACTTC.

The J gene is TRBJ2-1, the V gene TRBV9; 7 nucleotides align to TRBD1. The CDR3 sequence is 16 residues long. Trimming took 4 bases from V and 3 from J; bases not matched to a gene: 10. The germline CDR1 and CDR2 sequences are SGDLS and YYNGEE. The chain's CDR3 is CASSSQGGANYNEQFF. In DNA, the CDR3 is TGTGCCAGCAGCTCTCAAGGGGGCGCGAACTACAATGAGCAGTTCTTC.

The rearrangement uses TRBV5-1 and TRBJ1-1; 7 nucleotides match TRBD1. CDR3 size: 15 residues. Germline lookup yields CDR1 SGHRS and CDR2 YFSETQ. The junction had 6 bases not matched to a gene; V was cut back by 3 bases and J by 1 base. The CDR3 nucleotides are TGCGCCAGCAGCTCACAGGGGACCCAGAACACTGAAGCTTTCTTT. Residues: CASSSQGTQNTEAFF.

The chain employs TRBV29-1 and TRBJ2-1; the D gene is possibly TRBD2 (6 bases). This CDR3 comprises 14 residues. CDR1 and CDR2 (germline): SQVTM, ANQGSEA. V was clipped by 8 bases and J by 0 bases, with 14 bases between them. The chain's CDR3 is CSSASVSSYNEQFF. CDR3 coding DNA: TGCAGCTCAGCTAGCGTAAGCTCCTACAATGAGCAGTTCTTC.

The chain couples TRBV7-9 to TRBJ1-4, with D possibly TRBD1 on 5 matching bases. The CDR3 extends over 15 amino acids. Germline V gene lookup returns CDR1 SEHNR and CDR2 FQNEAQ (reference sequence). The ends were cut back, 2 bases at V and 8 bases at J, with 15 bases in the middle. CDR3 protein: CASSLRQGREEKLFF. For the CDR3, the DNA is TGTGCCAGCAGCTTAAGGCAGGGCCGGGAGGAAAAACTGTTTTTT.

The rearrangement joins TRBV5-4 to TRBJ2-5; TRBD2 aligns across 10 bases. The J segment lost 3 bases and the V segment lost 0 bases, leaving 8 bases of the junction unmatched. CDR3 length: 17 residues. Germline CDR1 SGHNT, CDR2 YYREEE (reference sequence). CDR3 nucleotide sequence: TGTGCCAGCAGCTTGGGAGCGGGAGGGCCGGGAAAAGAGACCCAGTACTTC. Protein: CASSLGAGGPGKETQYF.

The J gene is TRBJ1-6, the V gene TRBV3-1 (or the pseudogene TRBV3-2), with D possibly TRBD1 on 6 matching bases. Germline assignment: CDR1 LGHDT and CDR2 YNNKEL (reference sequence). The CDR3 sequence is 18 residues long. Deletions cut 0 bases from V and 7 bases from J, with 19 bases between. Written as DNA, the CDR3 is TGTGCCAGCAGCCAAGATAGGGGGTGGGCCCGTGGAAATTCACCCCTCCACTTT. As protein: CASSQDRGWARGNSPLHF.